Each of the 5 T cell receptor beta chains below was sequenced from the same sample in a study of preoperative IRX-2 immunotherapy in early breast cancer. Noted treatment: preoperative locoregional IRX-2 cytokine immunotherapy. Libraries were prepared by immunoSEQ multiplex PCR; TCRdb keeps only in-frame clonotypes and omits some of them. The profile covers 30,000 to 45,000 clones, with roughly four fifths appearing a single time and roughly 1.5% taken by the ten largest. This sample comprised lymph node tissue, obtained after IRX-2 immunotherapy. These receptors originate from a human donor with breast cancer.

This clone has a single count. The chain couples TRBV1 to TRBJ1-1; the table assigns TRBD1, which was not confirmed against the DNA. TRBV1 is a known pseudogene. The CDR3 sequence is 15 residues long. The CDR3 bases are TGCGCCAGCACCTCGGTGGGACAGAAGAACACTGAAGCTTTCTTT. Translating it yields CASTSVGQKNTEAFF.

The chain has TRBV15 and TRBJ1-2; no firm D call. V was trimmed by 0 bases and J by 4 bases, leaving 12 bases between them. This CDR3 comprises 15 residues. Per the germline V gene, CDR1 is LNHNV and CDR2 is YYDKDF (reference sequence). CDR3 nucleotide sequence: TGTGCCACCAGCAGAGATAGGCCACAGTCCTATGGCTACACCTTC. It yields the protein CATSRDRPQSYGYTF.

This chain joins TRBV5-1 and TRBJ1-5; no reliable D call. The CDR3 totals 15 residues. V shed 0 bases and J shed 0 bases, with 7 bases lying between them. Germline V lookup: CDR1 SGHRS, CDR2 YFSETQ. The CDR3 DNA reads as TGCGCCAGCAGCTTGGGGACCGATAGCAATCAGCCCCAGCATTTT. It is translated as CASSLGTDSNQPQHF.

V and J are TRBV6-8 and TRBJ1-4; TRBD1 matches at 7 bases. With V trimmed by 6 bases and J by 7 bases, 8 bases remained unmatched. The CDR3 extends over 14 amino acids. Germline values: CDR1 MNHGY, CDR2 SAAAGT. The CDR3: CASRRPGGSEKLFF. The DNA for the CDR3 is TGTGCCAGCAGACGGCCAGGGGGATCTGAAAAACTGTTTTTT.

This chain joins TRBV6-8 and TRBJ2-7, with 9 bases lining up with TRBD1. Losses at the gene ends were 6 bases for V and 2 bases for J; bases not matched to a gene: 8. CDR1 is MNHGY and CDR2 is SAAAGT in the germline V gene. The CDR3 runs 15 residues. The CDR3 DNA is TGTGCCAGCAGCCGGGACAGGGCATATACCTACGAGCAGTACTTC. Translation gives CASSRDRAYTYEQYF.